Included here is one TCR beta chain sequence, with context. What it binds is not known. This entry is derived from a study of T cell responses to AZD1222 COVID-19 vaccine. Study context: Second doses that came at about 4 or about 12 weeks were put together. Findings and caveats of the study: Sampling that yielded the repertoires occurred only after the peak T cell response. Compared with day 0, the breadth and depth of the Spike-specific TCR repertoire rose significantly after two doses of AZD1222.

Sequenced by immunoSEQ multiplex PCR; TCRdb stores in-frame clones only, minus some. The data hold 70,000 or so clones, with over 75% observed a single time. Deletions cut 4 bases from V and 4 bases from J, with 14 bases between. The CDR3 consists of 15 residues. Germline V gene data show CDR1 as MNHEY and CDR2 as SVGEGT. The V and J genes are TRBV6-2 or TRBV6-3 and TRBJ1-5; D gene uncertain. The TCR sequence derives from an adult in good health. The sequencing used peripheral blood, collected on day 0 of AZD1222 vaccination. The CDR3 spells CASSSLGLANQPQHF. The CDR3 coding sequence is TGTGCCAGCAGTTCTCTAGGGTTAGCAAATCAGCCCCAGCATTTT.